A single T cell receptor delta chain is shown here with its context. Its antigen is still unknown. Reverse transcription of PBMC RNA used primers specific for the gamma and delta chains. TCRdb re-analyzed the RT-PCR reads via CATT. The table records roughly 1,200 delta-chain clones, under 45% of them present only once. These data belong to a study of delta chains in infants with herpesvirus infections. Findings and limits, study-wide: Public-clonotype frequency seemingly fell with older age at infection.

This CDR3 spans 16 amino acids. V lost 7 bases and J 0 bases, leaving 20 bases between the germline ends. Germline V gene data show CDR1 as GEAIGNYY and CDR2 as EKD. The chain has TRDV2 and TRDJ1, with a possible D match to TRDD2 (6 bases). The sample consisted of peripheral blood, taken at time point 3 of longitudinal follow-up. The TCR was taken from a human donor who was a Ugandan infant, either HIV-exposed or HIV-unexposed (not recorded which). The chain's CDR3 is CAWAFPGSTDTDKLIF. The CDR3 coding sequence is TGTGCCTGGGCCTTCCCCGGTTCCACCGACACCGATAAACTCATCTTT.